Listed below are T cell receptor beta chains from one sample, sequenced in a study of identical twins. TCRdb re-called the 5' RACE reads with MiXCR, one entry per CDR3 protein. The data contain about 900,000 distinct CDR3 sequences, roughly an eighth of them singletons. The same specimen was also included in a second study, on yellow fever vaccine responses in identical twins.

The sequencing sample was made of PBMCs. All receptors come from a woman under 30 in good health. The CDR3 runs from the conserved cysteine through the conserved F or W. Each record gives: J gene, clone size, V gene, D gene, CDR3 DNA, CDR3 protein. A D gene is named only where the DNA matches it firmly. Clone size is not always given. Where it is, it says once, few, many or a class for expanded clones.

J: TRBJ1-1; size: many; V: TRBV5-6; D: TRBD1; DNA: TGTGCCAGCAGCGGGGGACAGCATTTGAACACTGAAGCTTTCTTT; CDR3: CASSGGQHLNTEAFF
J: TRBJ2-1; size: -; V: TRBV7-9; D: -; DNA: TGTGCCAGCAGCTTAGGAGGTTGGAGCGGAACCTACAATGAGCAGTTCTTC; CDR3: CASSLGGWSGTYNEQFF
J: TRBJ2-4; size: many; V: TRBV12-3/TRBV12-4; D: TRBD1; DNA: TGTGCCAGCAGTTCGATAGACAGGGGGCTGTACTTC; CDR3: CASSSIDRGLYF
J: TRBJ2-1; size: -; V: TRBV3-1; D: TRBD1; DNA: TGTGCCAGCAGGACCGACCCGGGACAGCACAATGAGCAGTTCTTC; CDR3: CASRTDPGQHNEQFF
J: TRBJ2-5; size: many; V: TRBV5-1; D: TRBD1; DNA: TGTGCCAGCAGCTTAGGGGGCAGCCAAGAGACCCAGTACTTC; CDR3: CASSLGGSQETQYF
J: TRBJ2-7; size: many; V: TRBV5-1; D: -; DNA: TGCGCCAGCAGCGAGAGCTCCTACGAGCAGTACTTC; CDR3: CASSESSYEQYF
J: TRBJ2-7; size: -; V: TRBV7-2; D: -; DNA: TGTGCCAGCAGCTTGTTCGGAGCGGGTGGGGAGCAGTACTTC; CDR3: CASSLFGAGGEQYF
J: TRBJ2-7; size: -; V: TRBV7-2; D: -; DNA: TGTGCCAGCAGCTTAGGGGGAGCAGGGAAGGGCTACGAGCAGTACTTC; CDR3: CASSLGGAGKGYEQYF
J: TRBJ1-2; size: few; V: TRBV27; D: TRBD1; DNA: TGTGCCAGCAGTCGCACCGGGACAGGGGGCTACTATGGCTACACCTTC; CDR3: CASSRTGTGGYYGYTF
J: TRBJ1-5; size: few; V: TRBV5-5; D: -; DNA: TGTGCCAGCAGCTTGGAGGAAATGGGCAATCAGCCCCAGCATTTT; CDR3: CASSLEEMGNQPQHF
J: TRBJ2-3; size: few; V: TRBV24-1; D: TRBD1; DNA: TGTGCCACCAGTGGGAGACAGGGGAGCACAGATACGCAGTATTTT; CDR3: CATSGRQGSTDTQYF
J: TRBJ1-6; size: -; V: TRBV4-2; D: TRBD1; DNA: TGTGCCAGCAGCCGAATGACAGGGGGACCGAGCTCCTATAATTCACCCCTCCACTTT; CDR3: CASSRMTGGPSSYNSPLHF
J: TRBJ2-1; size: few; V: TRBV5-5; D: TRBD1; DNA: TGTGCCAGCAGCCGAGGACAGGAGCACTCCTACAATGAGCAGTTCTTC; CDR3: CASSRGQEHSYNEQFF
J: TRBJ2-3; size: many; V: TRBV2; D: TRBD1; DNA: TGTGCCAGCAGGAGAGACAGGGGGCTAGGAGATACGCAGTATTTT; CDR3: CASRRDRGLGDTQYF
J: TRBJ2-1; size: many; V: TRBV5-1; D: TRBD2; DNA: TGCGCCAGCAGCTTGGAGCCTAGCGGGAGGTACAATGAGCAGTTCTTC; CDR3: CASSLEPSGRYNEQFF
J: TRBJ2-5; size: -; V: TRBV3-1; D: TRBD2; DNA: TGTGCCAGCAGCCAAGAAGAGCGGGAGGGGACCCAGTACTTC; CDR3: CASSQEEREGTQYF
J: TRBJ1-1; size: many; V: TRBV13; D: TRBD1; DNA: TGTGCCAGCAGCCGGATGGACAGGGGGCCAGACACTGAAGCTTTCTTT; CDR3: CASSRMDRGPDTEAFF
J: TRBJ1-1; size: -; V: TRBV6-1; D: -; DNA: TGTGCCAGCAGTGAAGGGCGGTGGTCAGGGGACACTGAAGCTTTCTTT; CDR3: CASSEGRWSGDTEAFF
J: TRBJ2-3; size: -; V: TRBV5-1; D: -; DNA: TGCGCCAGCAGCCCCGGGACTCTCCCAGATACGCAGTATTTT; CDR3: CASSPGTLPDTQYF
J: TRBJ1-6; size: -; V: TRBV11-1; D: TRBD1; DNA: TGTGCCAGCAGCTTATTGACAGGGGATTCACCCCTCCACTTT; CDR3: CASSLLTGDSPLHF
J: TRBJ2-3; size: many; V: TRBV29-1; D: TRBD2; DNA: TGCAGCACCGCCCCTAGCGGGAGTAGAACAGATACGCAGTATTTT; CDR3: CSTAPSGSRTDTQYF
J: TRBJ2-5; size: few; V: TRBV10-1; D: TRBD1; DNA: TGCGCCAGCAGTTTCTCCGGGACAGGGCCCGAGACCCAGTACTTC; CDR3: CASSFSGTGPETQYF